In its sample, the clone carrying this T cell receptor beta chain was seen once. The CDR3 is 15 amino acids. Profiling relied on immunoSEQ multiplex PCR, and the TCRdb table lists in-frame clones only, not all of them. This sample has more than 20,000 clones; roughly 90% occur once, and the top ten carry roughly 0.69%. This sample was included in a study of T cell repertoires and Cas9 in healthy adults. J is TRBJ1-4 and V is TRBV21-1. TRBV21-1 is termed a pseudogene. The clonotype originates from a human donor in good health. Source material: CD4+ effector T cells (CD127+, CD25-, CD137-, CD154-) from PBMCs; culture status not recorded. The DNA for the CDR3 is TGTGCCAGCAGCACCGGGAGAGAAACTAATGAAAAACTGTTTTTT. Encoded protein: CASSTGRETNEKLFF.